This paragraph covers one TCR beta chain sequence. Its specificity is not known. Relative to the germline gene, one junction end is altered; a read error may explain this. This sample is part of a study of molecular identifiers for immune sequencing clone quantification. General observations from the study: Clones that exceeded 20 RNA copies held over 97% of effector molecules, yet under 1% in naive cells. Highly expanded clone sizes could be underestimated by identical TCR molecules that share a barcode.

Germline CDR1 and CDR2: SNHLY and FYNNEI. The CDR3 is 15 residues long. TCRdb ran MiXCR on the PCR reads and lists one entry per CDR3 protein. The sample includes over 600,000 distinct CDR3 sequences, 15% to 20% of them seen just once. Sequenced input: naive CD8+ T cells from blood, with Jurkat cell RNA spiked in. Subset specified: FACS-sorted CD8+CD4-CCR7+CD45RA+ naive T cells. The rearrangement links TRBV2 to TRBJ2-1; 10 bases match TRBD2. The sequence was obtained from a human donor in good health. Some libraries in this study had Jurkat cell RNA spiked in. CDR3 residues: CASSLAGEDYNEQSF. The CDR3 DNA is TGTGCCAGCAGTCTAGCGGGAGAAGACTACAATGAGCAGTCCTTC.